This T cell receptor beta chain appears in the sequencing data of a study of T cell responses to AZD1222 COVID-19 vaccine (dated by TCRdb to the early 2020s). With respect to the entire study: TCR sequencing was performed for 230 to 250 trial participants, of whom 200 to 210 were given two doses of AZD1222 and some 26 were given two doses of MenACWY control vaccine. Trial participants were enrolled by age into 18-55, 56-69 and 70-plus year subgroups, with 148, 28 and 57 TCR-sequenced participants respectively. General study outcomes and caveats: After two AZD1222 doses, spike-specific TCR breadth and depth were significantly higher than at day 0 and than in MenACWY recipients. Conclusions about previously exposed vaccinees are limited, since just 6 or 7 AZD1222 recipients were seropositive for SARS-CoV-2 at baseline. In the small 56-69-year group, the increase in depth fell short of significance, most likely because of low power. Because no samples from the day 14 peak response were available, repertoires could be characterized only after the peak T cell response. Epitopes outside the regions mutated in the B.1.351 and B.1.1.7 variants were reportedly recognized by nearly half of the unique spike-specific TCRs. CD4 TCRs associated with the vaccine covered the entire spike protein, and the dominant responses were in regions 160-218 and 743-854. Participants were mostly white British, with more females than males. The authors suggested clonal diversity may have been underestimated.

Notes on this clone: What antigen it recognizes has not been identified. Base quality data are lacking; no much larger clone is found one base away.

The sample's time point label, in plain terms: about 28 days (+/-7) after the second vaccine dose. AZD1222 recipients with second doses at about 4 weeks or about 12 weeks were pooled, because spike-specific TCR depth and breadth did not differ between schedules. Vaccinee samples were obtained from the UK trials COV001 and COV002, which included a single-blind randomized controlled phase 2/3 trial of AZD1222 (ChAdOx1 nCoV-19) in healthy adults. For TCRbeta chain sequencing, PBMC samples from trial participants were taken at day 0 and at day 28 after the second dose. The CDR3, from cysteine to phenylalanine, totals 14 residues. Only CDR3 DNA remains: 42 bases, in frame from the first base. For CDR1 and CDR2, the germline V gene lists SGHTS and YDEGEE. The junction shows trimming of 4 bases on V and 4 bases on J, plus 14 bases between the germline ends. The CDR3 regions of human TCRbeta chains were analyzed by immunosequencing. From the authors' description of their analysis: Repertoire TCRs were checked for matches against a reference library of SARS-CoV-2-specific TCRs that had been generated using the MIRA antigen-specificity platform. Breadth was defined as the fraction of unique TCRs that were SARS-CoV-2-associated, and depth was defined as the fraction of total T cells that were SARS-CoV-2-associated. Each spike-specific TCR was assigned to its reactive spike region and to a CD4 or CD8 class using the MIRA data. Log10-transformed breadth and depth values were compared by one-way ANOVA with Sidak's multiple comparisons tests. TCRdb limited this immuneACCESS table to in-frame rearrangements with V and J called. A share of clones is missing; checked studies link under half to unresolved V genes, and the rest is unexplained. Clonal size and the V and J genes are those of that table, whereas D and trimming came from the DNA. The sample data list nearly 200,000 clones, and about 93% of these were observed just once. Roughly 0.99% of the sample rests with the top ten.

In this chain, TRBV5-8 is recombined with TRBJ1-2, with the D gene not clear enough to name. This TCR came from an adult who received the AZD1222 COVID-19 vaccine. The sample in question was peripheral blood, obtained 28 days after the second AZD1222 dose. Read as DNA, the sequence is TGTGCCAGCAGCCTGCGAAACTTGGGCTATGGCTACACCTTC. Its product reads: CASSLRNLGYGYTF.